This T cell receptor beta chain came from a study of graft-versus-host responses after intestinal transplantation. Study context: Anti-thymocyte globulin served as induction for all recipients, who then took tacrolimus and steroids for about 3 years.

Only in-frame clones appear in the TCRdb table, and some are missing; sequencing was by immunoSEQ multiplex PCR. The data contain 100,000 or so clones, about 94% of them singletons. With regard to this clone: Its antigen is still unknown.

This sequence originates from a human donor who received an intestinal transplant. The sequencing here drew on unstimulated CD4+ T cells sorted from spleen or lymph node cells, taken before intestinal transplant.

In nucleotides, the CDR3 is TGTGCCAGCAGTTACTTGACCACTAGCGACAATGAGCAGTTCTTC. It encodes CASSYLTTSDNEQFF. The chain couples TRBV6-6 to TRBJ2-1; 7 bases are shared with TRBD2. Germline CDR1 and CDR2: MNHNY and SVGAGI (reference sequence). The CDR3 extends over 15 amino acids. The junction had 5 bases not matched to a gene; V was cut back by 1 base and J by 5 bases.